The 30 T cell receptor beta chains reported below all come from one sample, sequenced in a study of yellow fever vaccine responses in identical twins. TCRdb re-called the RT-PCR reads with MiXCR, one entry per CDR3 protein. The profile shows a few thousand distinct CDR3 sequences, more than 80% of them singletons. Sequencing was performed on T cells from blood (PBMCs), unsorted or a sorted subset (not recorded which), taken before or after yellow fever vaccination (not recorded which). These TCRs come from a female donor who received the yellow fever vaccine.

V and J are TRBV18 and TRBJ1-5, with D possibly TRBD1 on 5 matching bases. Deletions cut 3 bases from V and 9 bases from J, with 15 bases between. The length of the CDR3 is 14 residues. Germline CDR1 and CDR2: KGHSH and LQKENI. Here the CDR3 reads CASSPGTDQGPQHF. DNA of the CDR3: TGTGCCAGCTCACCTGGGACCGACCAAGGGCCCCAGCATTTT.

The V call is TRBV20-1, the J call TRBJ1-1; 8 nucleotides match TRBD1. Germline loops: CDR1 DFQATT, CDR2 SNEGSKA (reference sequence). CDR3 length: 14 residues. The junction had 5 bases not matched to a gene; V was cut back by 5 bases and J by 0 bases. CDR3 region: CSAFTGGLNTEAFF. CDR3 sequence (DNA): TGCAGTGCTTTTACAGGGGGTCTGAACACTGAAGCTTTCTTT.

The chain has TRBV14 and TRBJ2-2; 7 nucleotides line up with TRBD2. CDR3 size: 21 residues. V lost 0 bases to trimming and J lost 5 bases; unmatched junction nucleotides: 21. The V gene's germline CDR1 is SGHDN and CDR2 FVKESK. DNA for the CDR3: TGTGCCAGCAGCCAAGATCGCCTAGGGACCGCGGGGGATCTTTGGACCGGGGAGCTGTTTTTT. As protein: CASSQDRLGTAGDLWTGELFF.

This chain connects TRBV7-8 to TRBJ2-4; 9 bases align to TRBD1. V was clipped by 4 bases and J by 8 bases; unmatched bases: 6. The CDR3 has 14 amino acids. Germline V gene data show CDR1 as SGHVS and CDR2 as FQNEAQ. The DNA for the CDR3 is TGTGCCAGCAGCTCGGGACAGGGTAATCACATTCAGTACTTC. It codes for CASSSGQGNHIQYF.

V gene TRBV6-2 or TRBV6-3 combines with J gene TRBJ2-5, with D perhaps matching TRBD1 (5 bases). V lost 4 bases, J lost 1 base, and 13 bases lay in between. Germline-derived CDR1 and CDR2 are MNHEY and SVGEGT. This CDR3 is built from 15 residues. The CDR3 DNA follows: TGTGCCAGCAGTTCCACTAAGGGGATCCAAGAGACCCAGTACTTC. It specifies CASSSTKGIQETQYF.

The V and J genes are TRBV4-1 and TRBJ1-2; TRBD1 is a possible D gene (6 bases). The CDR3 is 18 amino acids. V was cut by 4 bases and J by 1 base, with 22 bases left in between. CDR1 and CDR2 (germline): MGHRA, YSYEKL. The CDR3 DNA follows: TGCGCCAGCAGCCGAGGGGGGATCATCCGACTTTTTAACTATGGCTACACCTTC. Protein: CASSRGGIIRLFNYGYTF.

This chain uses TRBV14 with TRBJ2-7; 8 bases map to TRBD2. The V segment lost 1 base and the J segment 6 bases; nucleotides outside the gene matches: 5. Germline-derived CDR1 and CDR2 are SGHDN and FVKESK. The CDR3 spans 14 residues. The CDR3 loop is CASSQVTGGSEQYF. The CDR3 DNA is TGTGCCAGCAGCCAAGTCACGGGAGGGTCCGAGCAGTACTTC.

This clonotype has just a few counts. The rearrangement joins TRBV6-5 to TRBJ1-1, with TRBD1 as a possible D gene (5 bases). V was clipped by 0 bases and J by 2 bases, with 13 bases between them. Germline V gene data show CDR1 as MNHEY and CDR2 as SVGAGI. CDR3 length: 16 residues. In DNA form, the CDR3 reads TGTGCCAGCAGTTACTCGATGGGGGGGAGAAACACTGAAGCTTTCTTT. Protein: CASSYSMGGRNTEAFF.

The chain recombines TRBV11-3 with TRBJ2-7; TRBD2 is a possible D gene (5 bases). The CDR3 spans 14 residues. Germline V lookup: CDR1 SGHNT, CDR2 YENEEA. The ends were cut back, 2 bases at V and 2 bases at J, with 10 bases in the middle. CDR3 amino acids: CASSLLRGTYEQYF. As DNA, the CDR3 is TGTGCCAGCAGCTTATTACGGGGAACCTACGAGCAGTACTTC.

J is TRBJ2-7 and V is TRBV3-1; D may be TRBD1 or TRBD2 (6 bases each). CDR1 and CDR2 from the germline V gene are LGHDT and YNNKEL (reference sequence). The V end was cut by 0 bases, the J end by 7 bases, with 13 bases between. The CDR3 extends over 14 amino acids. The DNA of the CDR3 is TGTGCCAGCAGCCAAGAGGCAGGGGCGGGGGAGCAGTACGTC. Protein product: CASSQEAGAGEQYV.

This clonotype showed up just once. This chain connects TRBV7-2 to TRBJ2-1; D is ambiguous. This CDR3 is 11 amino acids long. V shed 1 base and J shed 15 bases, with 10 bases lying between them. Germline CDR1 reads SGHTA; CDR2 reads FQGNSA. DNA of the CDR3: TGTGCCAGCAGCTTAGGACCCCGGGCGTTCTTC. Translated: CASSLGPRAFF.

The chain joins TRBV27 to TRBJ2-7, with a tentative D call TRBD1 (5 bases). The CDR3 contains 11 residues. CDR1 and CDR2 (germline): MNHEY, SMNVEV (reference sequence). V was clipped by 3 bases and J by 6 bases, with 6 bases between them. The DNA of the CDR3 is TGTGCCAGCAGTTTTAGGGGCGAGCAGTACTTC. Encoded protein: CASSFRGEQYF.

The rearrangement joins TRBV7-9 to TRBJ2-2; no clear D. V dropped 7 bases and J dropped 3 bases, with 12 bases sitting between them. This CDR3 is 14 amino acids long. Germline-derived CDR1 and CDR2 are SEHNR and FQNEAQ (reference sequence). The CDR3 spells CASTLQADTGELFF. The CDR3 bases are TGTGCCAGCACTCTTCAGGCGGACACCGGGGAGCTGTTTTTT.

This chain uses TRBV9 with TRBJ2-1; 8 nucleotides agree with TRBD1. Germline CDR1 reads SGDLS; CDR2 reads YYNGEE. This CDR3 has 15 amino acids. V trimming: 4 bases; J trimming: 0 bases; junction bases outside the gene matches: 3. In DNA form, the CDR3 reads TGTGCCAGCAGCACAACAGGGGGCTCCTACAATGAGCAGTTCTTC. It translates to CASSTTGGSYNEQFF.

This clonotype was detected only once. The CDR3 DNA reads as TGCAGTGCCGCTACAGACAATACGCAGTATTTT. Protein: CSAATDNTQYF. The chain has TRBV20-1 and TRBJ2-3; D is undetermined. Germline V CDR1 and CDR2: DFQATT, SNEGSKA (reference sequence). V was cut by 6 bases and J by 7 bases, with 11 bases left in between. The CDR3 runs 11 residues.

The chain couples TRBV24-1 to TRBJ2-1; D is unresolved. Germline V gene sequence: CDR1 KGHDR, CDR2 SFDVKD. This CDR3 is 14 amino acids long. Trimming pared 0 bases from V and 5 bases from J, leaving 7 bases between. CDR3 region: CATSDLQRDNEQFF. CDR3 DNA: TGTGCCACCAGTGATTTGCAAAGGGACAATGAGCAGTTCTTC.

This rearrangement joins TRBV4-1 to TRBJ1-5, with D hard to call. Between the trimmed V and J ends, which lost 0 bases and 0 bases, there was a span of 6 bases. The CDR3 consists of 15 residues. Germline V gene lookup returns CDR1 MGHRA and CDR2 YSYEKL. Written as DNA, the CDR3 is TGCGCCAGCAGCCAAGAAATTGATAGCAATCAGCCCCAGCATTTT. Amino acids: CASSQEIDSNQPQHF.

This rearrangement joins TRBV3-1 to TRBJ2-1; unclear D gene. CDR1 is LGHDT, CDR2 YNNKEL, per germline (reference sequence). The CDR3 loop spans 11 amino acids. Trimming pared 2 bases from V and 8 bases from J, leaving 4 bases between. In nucleotides, the CDR3 is TGTGCCAGCAGCCAAAGGTATGAGCAGTTCTTC. It specifies CASSQRYEQFF.

The chain employs TRBV4-1 and TRBJ1-1; D gene unclear. Trimming removed 4 bases at V and 2 bases at J, with 14 bases between. The length of the CDR3 is 15 residues. Germline CDR1 reads MGHRA; CDR2 reads YSYEKL. In DNA form, the CDR3 reads TGCGCCAGCAGCCGCCCGTCGGATGGAAACACTGAAGCTTTCTTT. This gives the protein CASSRPSDGNTEAFF.

The V call is TRBV11-1, the J call TRBJ1-1; possible D gene TRBD1, 5 bases. V lost 10 bases to trimming and J lost 3 bases, with 15 bases between them. The CDR3 sequence is 13 residues long. Germline CDR1 and CDR2: SGHAT and FQDESV (reference sequence). The CDR3 sequence is CAIAGWGDTEAFF. The DNA for the CDR3 is TGTGCCATCGCCGGGTGGGGGGACACTGAAGCTTTCTTT.

V and J are TRBV5-1 and TRBJ1-1, with D tentatively TRBD1 (5 bases). The CDR3 is made up of 15 amino acids. Germline-derived CDR1 and CDR2 are SGHRS and YFSETQ. V was clipped by 0 bases and J by 7 bases, with 16 bases between them. CDR3 in DNA: TGCGCCAGCAGCTTGGCAGTTCTCCAGGGCATTGAAGCTTTCTTT. The encoded protein is CASSLAVLQGIEAFF.

J is TRBJ2-7 and V is TRBV28; D is perhaps TRBD1 (8 bases). Trimming left V 5 bases short and J 2 bases short, with 13 bases between. CDR3 size: 14 residues. Germline V gene sequence: CDR1 MDHEN, CDR2 SYDVKM. Here the CDR3 reads CASSLTGGAYEQYF. The CDR3 DNA reads as TGTGCCAGCAGTCTCACAGGGGGGGCCTACGAGCAGTACTTC.

Turning to this clonotype: A junction end diverges from the germline sequence, so it may reflect a read error. The chain couples TRBV4-1 to TRBJ1-4; no clear D. CDR3 length: 17 residues. Germline V CDR1 and CDR2: MGHRA, YSYEKL. The CDR3 DNA is TGCGCCAGCAGCCAAAAAGGGCCGAACAGTGGAAATGAAAAACTGTCTTTT. This gives the protein CASSQKGPNSGNEKLSF.

The V gene is TRBV18, the J gene TRBJ1-2; D unclear. The germline V gene encodes CDR1 KGHSH and CDR2 LQKENI. There are 17 residues in the CDR3. V lost 1 base to trimming and J lost 0 bases, with 15 bases between them. In DNA form, the CDR3 reads TGTGCCAGCTCACCACTGGATGGTGGACCCCCTAACTATGGCTACACCTTC. Protein: CASSPLDGGPPNYGYTF.

The gene calls are TRBV12-3 or TRBV12-4 and TRBJ1-5, with TRBD1 matching over 7 bases. With 4 bases clipped from V and 2 bases from J, the junction kept 2 bases outside the gene matches. The CDR3 spans 14 residues. The CDR3, as DNA: TGTGCCAGCAGTTCCCAGGGGGGCAATCAGCCCCAGCATTTT. Its protein product is CASSSQGGNQPQHF.

The V gene is TRBV11-1, the J gene TRBJ2-1; D gene uncertain. CDR1 SGHAT and CDR2 FQDESV come from the germline V gene (reference sequence). V was shortened by 6 bases and J by 7 bases, with 10 bases between the two germline ends. The CDR3 consists of 12 residues. The CDR3 protein is CASRNPSNEQFF. CDR3 in DNA: TGTGCCAGCAGGAACCCCTCGAATGAGCAGTTCTTC.

The rearrangement joins TRBV2 to TRBJ1-5; the D gene is possibly TRBD1 (6 bases). The CDR3 loop spans 16 amino acids. V lost 0 bases and J 2 bases, leaving 11 bases between the germline ends. Germline CDR1 SNHLY, CDR2 FYNNEI. In nucleotides, the CDR3 is TGTGCCAGCAGTGAAGCGCGGAGACAGGGCAATCAGCCCCAGCATTTT. Amino acid sequence: CASSEARRQGNQPQHF.

This clonotype was detected only a few times. The V and J genes are TRBV10-3 and TRBJ1-2; no definite D call. This CDR3 spans 14 amino acids. Trimming removed 3 bases from V and 5 bases from J, with 13 bases in between. Germline V gene sequence: CDR1 ENHRY, CDR2 SYGVKD. The chain's CDR3 is CAISERNSAYGYTF. CDR3 DNA sequence: TGTGCCATCAGTGAAAGGAACAGCGCATATGGCTACACCTTC.

CDR3: CASSFVYGVTETQYF. CDR3 in DNA: TGTGCCAGCAGCTTCGTGTACGGGGTAACAGAGACCCAGTACTTC. This rearrangement joins TRBV7-2 to TRBJ2-5; D possibly corresponds to TRBD2 (5 bases). The CDR3 extends over 15 amino acids. V was trimmed by 3 bases and J by 4 bases, leaving 15 bases between them. Germline V gene lookup returns CDR1 SGHTA and CDR2 FQGNSA.

The chain carries TRBV20-1 and TRBJ1-1; D is undetermined. The V end was cut by 3 bases, the J end by 4 bases, with 15 bases between. Germline V gene lookup returns CDR1 DFQATT and CDR2 SNEGSKA (reference sequence). This CDR3 is built from 14 residues. The CDR3 DNA follows: TGCAGTGCTAGGATGGTCCTACGGGGCACTGAAGCTTTCTTT. Its translation is CSARMVLRGTEAFF.